The 12 T cell receptor beta chains reported below all come from one sample, sequenced in a study of response to subunit inactivated influenza vaccine. TCRdb itself ran the RT-PCR reads through MiXCR, one entry per CDR3 protein. The profile shows 290,000 or so distinct CDR3 sequences, 22% of them singletons. The material was PBMCs from blood, obtained approximately 22 months after vaccination. Every receptor here comes from a man in his fifties or sixties who received an inactivated influenza vaccine.

This clonotype came up a few times. This chain links TRBV6-5 with TRBJ1-6; no firm D call. V dropped 4 bases and J dropped 7 bases, with 8 bases sitting between them. CDR1 and CDR2 from the germline V gene are MNHEY and SVGAGI. This CDR3 region has 13 residues. The CDR3 region is CASSSGINSPLHF. The CDR3 region has the DNA TGTGCCAGCAGTTCCGGGATCAATTCACCCCTCCACTTT.

This chain joins TRBV28 and TRBJ1-4; D remains ambiguous. The CDR3 runs 15 residues. From germline, CDR1 is MDHEN and CDR2 SYDVKM. V was pared by 1 base and J by 3 bases, with 9 bases between. CDR3 coding DNA: TGTGCCAGCAGTTTATCGTCCGGGCCTAATGAAAAACTGTTTTTT. Translating gives CASSLSSGPNEKLFF. The whole variable domain, remainder taken from reference TRBV28 and TRBJ1-4, is DVKVTQSSRYLVKRTGEKVFLECVQDMDHENMFWYRQDPGLGLRLIYFSYDVKMKEKGDIPEGYSVSREKKERFSLILESASTNQTSMYLCASSLSSGPNEKLFFGSGTQLSVL.

This chain joins TRBV5-5 and TRBJ1-3; unclear D gene. This CDR3 has 15 amino acids. Germline CDR1 and CDR2: SGHKS and YYEKEE (reference sequence). V lost 4 bases and J 4 bases, leaving 15 bases between the germline ends. CDR3 DNA: TGTGCCAGCAGCAATGTCAAGGGATCCGGAAACACCATATATTTT. Its translation: CASSNVKGSGNTIYF. The variable domain in full, with the rest retrieved from reference TRBV5-5 and TRBJ1-3, is DAGVTQSPTHLIKTRGQQVTLRCSPISGHKSVSWYQQVLGQGPQFIFQYYEKEERGRGNFPDRFSARQFPNYSSELNVNALLLGDSALYLCASSNVKGSGNTIYFGEGSWLTVV.

The V call is TRBV5-1, the J call TRBJ2-7; no definite D call. Per germline, CDR1 SGHRS and CDR2 YFSETQ. This CDR3 comprises 14 residues. V was trimmed by 3 bases and J by 6 bases, leaving 16 bases between them. CDR3 coding DNA: TGCGCCAGCAGCTCGAACTCCGTCTTGGGCGAGCAGTACTTC. Translation: CASSSNSVLGEQYF.

V gene TRBV5-5 combines with J gene TRBJ1-5; no firm D call. Trimming left V 2 bases short and J 5 bases short, with 14 bases between. Germline values: CDR1 SGHKS, CDR2 YYEKEE (reference sequence). The CDR3 spans 15 residues. The CDR3 bases are TGTGCCAGCAGCTTCATGGGGAGGGAGGATCAGCCCCAGCATTTT. As protein: CASSFMGREDQPQHF.

The rearrangement links TRBV12-3 or TRBV12-4 to TRBJ2-5, with a tentative D call TRBD1 (6 bases). Trimming shortened V by 6 bases and J by 0 bases, and 8 bases separated the two germline ends. The CDR3 is made up of 13 amino acids. The CDR3 bases are TGTGCCAGCAGGAAGGGGGACCAAGAGACCCAGTACTTC. Protein product: CASRKGDQETQYF.

This chain uses TRBV7-2 with TRBJ1-5; D is uncertain. The CDR3 covers 13 residues. With 5 bases removed from V and 3 bases from J, the gap between germline ends came to 8 bases. The germline CDR1 and CDR2 sequences are SGHTA and FQGNSA. This CDR3 reads CASSPLNNQPQHF. The CDR3, as DNA: TGTGCCAGCAGCCCCCTAAACAATCAGCCCCAGCATTTT.

This clonotype was counted only a few times. V usage is TRBV12-3 or TRBV12-4 and J usage is TRBJ2-7, with TRBD1 identical over 7 bases. V shed 6 bases, J shed 6 bases, and the junction held 14 bases outside the gene matches. CDR3 length: 15 amino acids. The CDR3 nucleotides are TGTGCCAGCAGCCAGTTAGCGACAGGGCTTTCCGAGCAGTACTTC. Residues: CASSQLATGLSEQYF.

The gene calls are TRBV7-9 and TRBJ2-4, with TRBD1 matching 8 bases. Germline lookup yields CDR1 SEHNR and CDR2 FQNEAQ (reference sequence). V trimming: 5 bases; J trimming: 0 bases; junction bases outside the gene matches: 9. This CDR3 region has 17 residues. In DNA, the CDR3 is TGTGCCAGCAGCGAACTTGGGACAGGCCTAGCCAAAAACATTCAGTACTTC. Its protein product is CASSELGTGLAKNIQYF. The complete variable domain, with remaining parts taken from reference TRBV7-9 and TRBJ2-4, reads DTGVSQNPRHKITKRGQNVTFRCDPISEHNRLYWYRQTLGQGPEFLTYFQNEAQLEKSRLLSDRFSAERPKGSFSTLEIQRTEQGDSAMYLCASSELGTGLAKNIQYFGAGTRLSVL.

This chain uses TRBV24-1 with TRBJ2-6; 10 bases align to TRBD1. Germline loops: CDR1 KGHDR, CDR2 SFDVKD. The CDR3 runs 17 residues. With 3 bases clipped from V and 3 bases from J, the junction kept 4 bases outside the gene matches. CDR3 nucleotide sequence: TGTGCCACCAGTGATCCGGGACAGGGGTATGGGGCCAACGTCCTGACTTTC. It codes for CATSDPGQGYGANVLTF.

This chain links TRBV7-9 with TRBJ2-2; D is uncertain. This CDR3 contains 12 residues. Trimming shortened V by 11 bases and J by 5 bases, and 12 bases separated the two germline ends. From germline, CDR1 is SEHNR and CDR2 FQNEAQ (reference sequence). DNA of the CDR3: TGTGCCGAGCCTAGACGGACCGGGGAGCTGTTTTTT. Translating it yields CAEPRRTGELFF.

This chain uses TRBV5-1 with TRBJ2-2; 7 bases agree with TRBD1. The junction had 3 bases not matched to a gene; V was cut back by 1 base and J by 0 bases. Germline loops: CDR1 SGHRS, CDR2 YFSETQ. The CDR3 loop spans 16 amino acids. The CDR3 coding sequence is TGCGCCAGCAGCTTGTTCGGACAGGCGAACACCGGGGAGCTGTTTTTT. Protein: CASSLFGQANTGELFF. The entire variable domain, with the rest obtained from reference TRBV5-1 and TRBJ2-2, is as follows: KAGVTQTPRYLIKTRGQQVTLSCSPISGHRSVSWYQQTPGQGLQFLFEYFSETQRNKGNFPGRFSGRQFSNSRSEMNVSTLELGDSALYLCASSLFGQANTGELFFGEGSRLTVL.